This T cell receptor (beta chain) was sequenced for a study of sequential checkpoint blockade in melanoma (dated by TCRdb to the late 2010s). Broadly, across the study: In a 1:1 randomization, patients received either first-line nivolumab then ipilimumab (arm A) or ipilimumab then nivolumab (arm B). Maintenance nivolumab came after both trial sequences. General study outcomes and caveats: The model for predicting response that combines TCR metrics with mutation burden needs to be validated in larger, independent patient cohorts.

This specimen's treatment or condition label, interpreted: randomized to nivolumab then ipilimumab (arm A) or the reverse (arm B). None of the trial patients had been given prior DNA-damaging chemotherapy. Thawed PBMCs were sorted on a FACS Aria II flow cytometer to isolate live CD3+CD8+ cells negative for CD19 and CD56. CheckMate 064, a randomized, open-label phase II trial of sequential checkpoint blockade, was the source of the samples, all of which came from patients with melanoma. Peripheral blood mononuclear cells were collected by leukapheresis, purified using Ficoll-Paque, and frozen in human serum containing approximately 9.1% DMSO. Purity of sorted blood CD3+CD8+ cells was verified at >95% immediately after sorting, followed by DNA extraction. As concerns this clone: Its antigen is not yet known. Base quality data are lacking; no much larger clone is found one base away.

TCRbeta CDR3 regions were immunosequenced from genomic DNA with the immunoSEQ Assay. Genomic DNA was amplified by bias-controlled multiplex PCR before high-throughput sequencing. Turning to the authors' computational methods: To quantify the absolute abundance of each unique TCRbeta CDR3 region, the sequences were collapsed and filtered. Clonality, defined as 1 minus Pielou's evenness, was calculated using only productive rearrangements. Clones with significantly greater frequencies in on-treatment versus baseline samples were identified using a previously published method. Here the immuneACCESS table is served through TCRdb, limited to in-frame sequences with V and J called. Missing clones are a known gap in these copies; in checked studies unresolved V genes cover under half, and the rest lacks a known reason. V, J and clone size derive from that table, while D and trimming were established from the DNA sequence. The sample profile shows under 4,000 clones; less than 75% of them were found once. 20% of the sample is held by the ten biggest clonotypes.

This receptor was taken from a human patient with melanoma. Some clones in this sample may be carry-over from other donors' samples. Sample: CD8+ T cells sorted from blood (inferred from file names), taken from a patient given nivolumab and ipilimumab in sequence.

The bases are TGCGCCAGCAGCCAGCCGGGACACCCAACTAGCGGGGGGGCCTCTAATGAGCAGTTCTTC. It specifies CASSQPGHPTSGGASNEQFF. The rearranged segments are TRBV4-1 and TRBJ2-1; 13 junctional bases match TRBD2. Per the germline V gene, MGHRA is the CDR1 and YSYEKL is the CDR2. V ends up 3 bases short and J 7 bases short, with an unmatched junction base count of 18. Reading from cysteine to phenylalanine, the CDR3 counts 20 amino acids. This entry keeps only the CDR3 DNA: 60 bases, framed from base 1.